The clone carrying this T cell receptor (beta chain) was recorded many times. Documented time point: sample taken at primary tumor resection. Unsorted samples of tumor, nontumor lung or frozen PBMC had their whole RNA sequenced. This CDR3 comprises 16 residues. CDR1 is LNHDA, CDR2 SQIVND, per germline (reference sequence). Unmatched junction bases numbered 8, after V lost 7 bases and J lost 0 bases. This entry belongs to a study of spatial heterogeneity in lung cancer. Each TCR cDNA molecule bore a unique molecular identifier. TCRdb passed the 5' RACE reads through MiXCR, listing each CDR3 protein once. The data contain about 3,800 distinct CDR3 sequences, about 8% of them singletons.

The sequence was obtained from a female donor with early-stage non-small cell lung cancer. The chain couples TRBV19 to TRBJ2-1; 8 bases are shared with TRBD1. Sequences were derived from PBMCs, sampled at surgery. The CDR3 nucleotides are TGTGCCAGTACCCGGGACAGGTGGAGCTCCTACAATGAGCAGTTCTTC. This codes for CASTRDRWSSYNEQFF.